The text below deals with one T cell receptor beta chain. Its binding antigen is unknown. Base qualities were left out, and no much larger clone turns up one base away. This entry belongs to a study of cytomegalovirus exposure and HLA in healthy donors (dated by TCRdb to about 2017). At the level of the whole study: According to an earlier analysis of 550 to 750 of the donors, about 179 million T cells yielded 117 million unique TCR beta sequences and approximately 300 Gb of sequence data. To study patterns of TCR occurrence, a later analysis re-analyzed previously published TCR beta repertoires from 550 to 800 donors and added high-resolution HLA genotyping. Of the 398 genotyped donors, about 84% fell in the genetic ancestry cluster associated with self-reported Caucasian donors. The study used immunosequencing to profile the T cell repertoires of around 600 subjects and linked those repertoires to cytomegalovirus serostatus. Genome-wide SNP genotypes for about 55% of the roughly 670 donors were used in a later genetic analysis, which treated that subset as a discovery cohort. Typing coverage varied by locus: roughly 620-640 donors for A, B, C, DRB1 and DQB1; more than 500 for DQA1; more than 600 for DPA1; approximately 470 for DPB1. Donor age, sex, ethnicity and CMV serostatus were compiled alongside the repertoire data. Because of strong linkage in the cohort, five DR-DQ haplotypes were treated as single units for association and clustering. Among roughly 400 genotyped donors of the cohort, an average of about 240,000 unique TCR beta nucleotide sequences were sequenced per donor, around 20% of them non-productive. The study combined high-throughput TCR immunosequencing, statistical association of individual TCRs with disease status, and machine learning to predict cytomegalovirus infection status. The study aimed to test whether cataloging public T cell receptors could reveal signatures of past pathogen exposure. An early release covering just under 650 HLA-typed donors comprised around 300 gigabases of sequencing data and around 86 million unique TCR sequences. Every discovery cohort repertoire had been produced on one sequencing platform. Rather than using new phenotypic data, the later analysis identified candidate immune exposures from TCR beta sequences and from how often those sequences occurred across donors. An earlier analysis of 500 to 650 of the donors applied high-throughput TCR beta sequencing to assess whether each TCR beta V gene segment acted as functional or pseudogenic. A separate validation cohort of roughly 130 different subjects was used in addition to the approximately 700-subject first cohort. Both class I and class II loci were covered by HLA typing, at four-digit resolution.

The cohort comprised 670 or so healthy bone marrow donors. All cohort members were sampled while nominally healthy, although unrecorded immune exposures were likely present. The donor was CMV seropositive and belonged to the group of more than 250 seropositive cohort members. A peripheral blood sample was provided by each donor, and peripheral blood mononuclear cells were used for TCR beta sequencing. The Qiagen DNeasy Blood Extraction Kit was used to extract genomic DNA from the blood cell samples. Receptor amplification or capture employed the immunoSEQ multiplex PCR assay. The multiplex PCR relied on a mix of 60 forward primers for TCR Vbeta segments and 13 reverse primers for TCR Jbeta segments. The CDR3 region of rearranged TCR beta genes was amplified from genomic DNA by a multiplex PCR assay. Amplified TCR beta libraries were sequenced as 87-base-pair reads on the Illumina HiSeq System. As for the original processing: In a later analysis, 77 million or so unique TCR beta chains were counted across the 500 to 700 repertoires, and roughly 11 million of these chains were shared by at least two donors. Raw reads were error-corrected and collapsed into unique sequences with a nearest-neighbor algorithm that merged closely related sequences to remove PCR and sequencing errors. CDR3 sequences were aligned to IMGT reference sequences to assign V, D and J gene segments. Each retained sequence needed at least a six-nucleotide match to both a V gene segment and a J gene segment. A rearrangement counted as productive if the CDR3 had no stop codons and remained in frame with V and J, and every other rearrangement counted as non-productive. CDR3 was defined by IMGT convention, running from the second conserved V-encoded cysteine to the conserved J-encoded phenylalanine. The earlier analysis of around 640 of the donors excluded sequences that lacked an unambiguous match to a single V gene segment. An earlier analysis of a few hundred of the donors classified V segments as functional when productive rearrangements were above 56.7% and as segregating when the standard deviation between donors was above 5%. A statistical classification framework was built for diagnosing cytomegalovirus status from the catalog of TCR beta chain sequences. A later analysis assigned V and J genes by comparing TCR nucleotide sequences with IMGT/GENE-DB human TR gene sequences. In a later analysis, CDR3 sequences and most-parsimonious VDJ recombination scenarios were assigned using the TCRdist pipeline. In a later analysis, each TCR beta chain was defined by its CDR3 amino acid sequence together with its V-gene family, and reads without a unique V-gene family were excluded. In a later analysis, 450 to 600 highly shared, low-generation-probability nucleotide sequences were removed to address suspected cross-contamination and a sequencing artifact. In a later analysis, a clonal expansion index for each public chain was calculated from normalized within-repertoire ranks of inferred template counts. Generation probabilities in a later analysis came from a VDJ recombination model fitted to out-of-frame rearrangements, and those results were checked against IGoR. A later analysis scored TCR-TCR, TCR-HLA and TCR-CMV co-occurrence with hypergeometric tests, applying a repertoire-size bias correction to TCR pairs. In a later analysis, false discovery rates were estimated by permuting HLA or CMV assignments 20 times. In a later analysis, co-occurring TCRs were grouped with DBSCAN, and TCRdist sequence similarity was added when clustering was performed within HLA-allele-positive subsets. Co-occurrence clustering excluded repertoires with fewer than 30,000 or more than 120,000 public chains, plus five with anomalous nucleotide sharing. This is the immuneACCESS table as TCRdb keeps it, with only in-frame sequences that have V and J called. A part of the clones is gone; compared with another copy, unresolved V genes explain less than half, and the rest is unexplained. D and trimming were read from the DNA, whereas the V and J calls and clone size are those reported in that table. This sample lists 50,000 or so clones; roughly 80% were detected once. About 2.5% of the sample is taken by the ten largest.

Beyond this particular receptor, the publication reports: When HLA alleles, especially DR and DQ, strongly co-occurred, TCR associations were difficult to assign to individual alleles. In vitro tests confirmed that three of the cytomegalovirus-associated TCR beta chains recognize cytomegalovirus antigens. In a later analysis, the rate of TCR association differed among HLA loci, with DRB1 alleles having the most associated TCRs and HLA-C alleles having the fewest. In both the original and validation cohorts, the classifier was reported to diagnose cytomegalovirus status with high specificity and sensitivity. Because HLA typing was missing for some donors at each locus, association tests included only the typed subset. Specific HLA alleles were associated with over 15,000 TCR beta sequences at a false discovery rate of 0.05 in a later analysis. Most TCR sequences were seen in very few donors, while some public TCRs were found in many individuals. Most CMV-associated TCR beta chains appeared to be HLA-restricted in a later analysis, and the HLA associations seemed to be driven largely by CMV exposure. A later analysis found that HLA-associated TCR beta chains were more clonally expanded and had lower generation probabilities than equally common non-associated chains. In the study, 150 to 200 TCR beta chains were listed as associated with cytomegalovirus. A further reported finding was that TCR beta sequences accurately predicted the HLA-A and HLA-B alleles for most subjects in the first cohort. The earlier analysis of a few hundred of the donors excluded over 15 rarely observed V segments, including chromosome 9 orphons, because counts were too low. The only immune exposure information available for the cohort was CMV serostatus. In an earlier analysis of 587 of the donors, most TCR beta V segments appeared in productive rearrangements about 87% or about 30% of the time, broadly matching IMGT annotations. A later genetic analysis reported fewer N-insertions in productive TCRs among donors in an Asian-associated ancestry cluster than the roughly 700-donor mean. In a later analysis, several top co-occurrence clusters were reported to appear linked to parvovirus B19, influenza, CMV and Epstein-Barr virus. Sequencing depth was assumed to be roughly uniform across donors in the presence/absence analyses, though that assumption may not hold. Correlated functional status among segregating V segments might reflect linkage disequilibrium, but an unknown experimental factor could not be ruled out. A cluster of highly shared sequence variants was judged likely to represent a technical artifact of the sequencing pipeline. The cohort was sequenced for TCR beta chains only, and without alpha or paired-chain data the features that could be detected were limited. V-gene and J-gene trimming of TCR beta chains was associated with a missense DCLRE1C variant in a later genetic analysis, and the association was replicated in an independent cohort. Because the 87-base-pair reads could not distinguish some IMGT-functional V segments, including TRBV6-2 and TRBV6-3, those segments were excluded. According to the authors, the approach could potentially be generalized to other disease states and immunological phenotypes.

The germline V gene yields KGHSY for CDR1 and FQNENV for CDR2. Trimming at the junction amounts to 5 bases on V and 6 bases on J, and the germline ends lie 19 bases apart. The CDR3 runs 15 amino acids, cysteine and phenylalanine included. The sequence is cut down to CDR3 DNA, 45 bases in frame from base 1. The rearranged chain carries TRBV16 and TRBJ1-2; TRBD1 is perhaps the D gene, given 5 matching bases. The receptor's source is a woman between 40 and 50 years old in good health and CMV-seropositive. The sample was PBMCs. The DNA reads TGTGCCAGCAGCGAAGAAGCTCGCAGGGAGGATGGCTACACCTTC. It codes for CASSEEARREDGYTF. With the rest looked up from the reference TRBV16 and TRBJ1-2 genes rather than sequenced, the full variable domain is GEEVAQTPKHLVRGEGQKAKLYCAPIKGHSYVFWYQQVLKNEFKFLISFQNENVFDETGMPKERFSAKCLPNSPCSLEIQATKLEDSAVYFCASSEEARREDGYTFGSGTRLTVV.